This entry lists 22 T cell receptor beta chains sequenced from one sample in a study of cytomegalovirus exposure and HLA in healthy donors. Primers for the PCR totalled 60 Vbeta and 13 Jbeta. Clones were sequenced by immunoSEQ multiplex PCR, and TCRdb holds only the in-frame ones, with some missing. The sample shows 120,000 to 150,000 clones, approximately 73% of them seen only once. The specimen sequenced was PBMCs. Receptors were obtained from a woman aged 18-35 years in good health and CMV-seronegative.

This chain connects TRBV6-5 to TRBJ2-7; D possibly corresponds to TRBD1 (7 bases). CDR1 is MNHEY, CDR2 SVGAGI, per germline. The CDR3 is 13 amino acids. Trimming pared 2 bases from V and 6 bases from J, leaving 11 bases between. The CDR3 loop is CASSYRQGGEQYV. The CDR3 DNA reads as TGTGCCAGCAGTTACCGACAGGGAGGCGAGCAGTACGTC.

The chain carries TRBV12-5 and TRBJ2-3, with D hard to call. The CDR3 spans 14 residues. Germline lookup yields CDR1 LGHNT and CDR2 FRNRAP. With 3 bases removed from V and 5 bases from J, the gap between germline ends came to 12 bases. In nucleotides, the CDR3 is TGTGCTAGTGGTTTAACCCAGGCCCTAGATACGCAGTATTTT. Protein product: CASGLTQALDTQYF.

The CDR3 sequence: CASSQGRISSYNEQFF. CDR3 bases: TGTGCCAGCAGCCAAGGCAGAATCAGCTCCTACAATGAGCAGTTCTTC. The chain is built from TRBV4-2 and TRBJ2-1; D not certain. The CDR3 runs to 16 residues. The V end was cut by 1 base, the J end by 0 bases, with 10 bases between. Germline values: CDR1 LGHNA, CDR2 YNFKEQ.

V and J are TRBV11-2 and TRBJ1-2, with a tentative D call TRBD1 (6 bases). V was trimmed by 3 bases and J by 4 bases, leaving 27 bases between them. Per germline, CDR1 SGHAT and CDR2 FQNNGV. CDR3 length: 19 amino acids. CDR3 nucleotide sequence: TGTGCCAGCAGCTTTGGTGCTGGGACATATTTTCGGGAGGGCTATGGCTACACCTTC. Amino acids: CASSFGAGTYFREGYGYTF.

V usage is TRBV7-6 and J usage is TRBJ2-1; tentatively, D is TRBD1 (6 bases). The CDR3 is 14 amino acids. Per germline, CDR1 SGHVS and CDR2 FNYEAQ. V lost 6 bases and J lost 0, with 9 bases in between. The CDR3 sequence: CASSSTGSYNEQFF. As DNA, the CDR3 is TGTGCCAGCAGTTCGACAGGCTCCTACAATGAGCAGTTCTTC.

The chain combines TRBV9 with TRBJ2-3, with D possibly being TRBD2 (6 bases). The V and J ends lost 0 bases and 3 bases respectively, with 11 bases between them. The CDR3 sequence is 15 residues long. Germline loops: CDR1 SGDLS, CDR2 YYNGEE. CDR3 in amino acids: CASSVGRERTDTQYF. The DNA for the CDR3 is TGTGCCAGCAGCGTAGGGAGGGAAAGGACAGATACGCAGTATTTT.

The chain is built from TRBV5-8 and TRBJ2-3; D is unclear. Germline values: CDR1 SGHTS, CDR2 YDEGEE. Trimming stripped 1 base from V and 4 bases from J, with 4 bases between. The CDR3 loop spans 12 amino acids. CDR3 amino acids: CASSLISDTQYF. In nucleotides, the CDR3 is TGTGCCAGCAGCTTGATCTCAGATACGCAGTATTTT.

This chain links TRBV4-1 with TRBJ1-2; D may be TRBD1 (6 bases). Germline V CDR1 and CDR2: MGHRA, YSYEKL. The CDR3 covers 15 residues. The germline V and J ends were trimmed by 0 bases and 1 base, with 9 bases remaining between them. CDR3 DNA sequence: TGCGCCAGCAGCCAAGATCAAGGGGGTAACTATGGCTACACCTTC. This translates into CASSQDQGGNYGYTF.

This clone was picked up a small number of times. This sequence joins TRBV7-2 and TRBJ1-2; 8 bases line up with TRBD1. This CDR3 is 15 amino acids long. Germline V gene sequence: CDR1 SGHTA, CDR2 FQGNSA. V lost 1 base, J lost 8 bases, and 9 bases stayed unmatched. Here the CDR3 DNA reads TGTGCCAGCAGCTTAGGTATCGGACAGGGTCGCGGCTACACCTTC. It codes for CASSLGIGQGRGYTF.

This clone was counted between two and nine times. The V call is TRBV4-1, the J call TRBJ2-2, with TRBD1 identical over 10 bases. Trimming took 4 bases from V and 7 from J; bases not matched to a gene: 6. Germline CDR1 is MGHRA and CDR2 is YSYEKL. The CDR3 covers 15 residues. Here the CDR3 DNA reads TGCGCCAGCAGCCGAGACAGGGGGCGGGTCGGGGAGCTGTTTTTT. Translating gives CASSRDRGRVGELFF.

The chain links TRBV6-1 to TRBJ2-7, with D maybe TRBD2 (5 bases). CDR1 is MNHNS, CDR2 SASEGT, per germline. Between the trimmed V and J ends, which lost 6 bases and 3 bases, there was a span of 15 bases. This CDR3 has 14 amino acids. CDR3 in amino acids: CASRTSSGGYEQYF. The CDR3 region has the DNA TGTGCCAGCAGGACATCCTCCGGAGGCTACGAGCAGTACTTC.

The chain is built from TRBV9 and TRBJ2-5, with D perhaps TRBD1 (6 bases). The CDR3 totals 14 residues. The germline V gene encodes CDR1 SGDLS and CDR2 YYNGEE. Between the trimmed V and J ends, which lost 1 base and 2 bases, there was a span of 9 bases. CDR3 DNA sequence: TGTGCCAGCAGCGTAACAGGGTGGCAAGAGACCCAGTACTTC. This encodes CASSVTGWQETQYF.

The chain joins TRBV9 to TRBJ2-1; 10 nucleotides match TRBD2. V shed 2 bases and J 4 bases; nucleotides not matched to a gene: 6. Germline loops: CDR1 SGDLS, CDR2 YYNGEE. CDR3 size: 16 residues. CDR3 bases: TGTGCCAGCAGCGTGGGTACTAGCGGGGTTTACAATGAGCAGTTCTTC. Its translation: CASSVGTSGVYNEQFF.

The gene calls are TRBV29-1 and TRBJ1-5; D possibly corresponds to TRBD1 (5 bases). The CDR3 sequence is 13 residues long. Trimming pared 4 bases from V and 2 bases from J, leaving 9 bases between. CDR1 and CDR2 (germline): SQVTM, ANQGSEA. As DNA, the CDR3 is TGCAGCGTTGGGGGGGTGGGCAATCAGCCCCAGCATTTT. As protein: CSVGGVGNQPQHF.

CDR3 region: CATSRGLAGGPVNEQFF. CDR3 sequence (DNA): TGTGCCACCAGCAGAGGACTAGCGGGAGGGCCGGTGAATGAGCAGTTCTTC. The gene calls are TRBV15 and TRBJ2-1; the match to TRBD2 covers 14 bases. Trimming cost V 1 base and J 7 bases; bases outside gene matches: 6. CDR3 size: 17 residues. Germline CDR1 reads LNHNV; CDR2 reads YYDKDF (reference sequence).

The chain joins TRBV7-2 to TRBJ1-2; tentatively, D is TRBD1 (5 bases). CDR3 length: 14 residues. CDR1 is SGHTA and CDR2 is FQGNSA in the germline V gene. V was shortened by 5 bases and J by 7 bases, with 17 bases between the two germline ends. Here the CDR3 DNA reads TGTGCCAGCAGCCTCGGGGGTGGTAGCTTTGGCTACACCTTC. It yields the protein CASSLGGGSFGYTF.

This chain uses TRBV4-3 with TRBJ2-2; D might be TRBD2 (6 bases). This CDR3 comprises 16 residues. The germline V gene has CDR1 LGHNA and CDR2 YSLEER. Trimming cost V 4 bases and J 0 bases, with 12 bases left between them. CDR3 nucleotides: TGCGCCAGCAGCCCTTGGGGGGAGACGAACACCGGGGAGCTGTTTTTT. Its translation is CASSPWGETNTGELFF.

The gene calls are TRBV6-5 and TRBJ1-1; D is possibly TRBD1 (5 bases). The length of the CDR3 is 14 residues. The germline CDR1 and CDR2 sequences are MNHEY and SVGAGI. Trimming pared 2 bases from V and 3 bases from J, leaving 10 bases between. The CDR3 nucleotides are TGTGCCAGCAGTTACGGGGGGGAGTACACTGAAGCTTTCTTT. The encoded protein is CASSYGGEYTEAFF.

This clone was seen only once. In nucleotides, the CDR3 is TGTGCCAGCAGCTTAGACGTGGCAGGGAATGGCTACACCTTC. Translating gives CASSLDVAGNGYTF. V and J are TRBV7-2 and TRBJ1-2; tentatively, D is TRBD1 (5 bases). Germline CDR1 and CDR2: SGHTA and FQGNSA. CDR3 size: 14 residues. The V and J ends lost 1 base and 6 bases respectively, with 12 bases between them.

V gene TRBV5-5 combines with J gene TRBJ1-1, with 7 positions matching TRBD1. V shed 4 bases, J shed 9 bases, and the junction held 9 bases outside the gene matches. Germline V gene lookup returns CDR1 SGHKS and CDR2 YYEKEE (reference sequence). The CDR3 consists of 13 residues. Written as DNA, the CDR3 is TGTGCCAGCAGCCCTTACGGGACAGAGAAAGCTTTCTTT. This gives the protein CASSPYGTEKAFF.

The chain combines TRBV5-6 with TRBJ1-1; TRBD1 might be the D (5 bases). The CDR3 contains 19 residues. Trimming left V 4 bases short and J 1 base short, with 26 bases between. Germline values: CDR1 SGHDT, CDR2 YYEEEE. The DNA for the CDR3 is TGTGCCAGCAGCCCCGACGGGGGGTTGTATCTACGAAGGAACACTGAAGCTTTCTTT. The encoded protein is CASSPDGGLYLRRNTEAFF. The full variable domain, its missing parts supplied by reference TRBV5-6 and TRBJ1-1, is DAGVTQSPTHLIKTRGQQVTLRCSPKSGHDTVSWYQQALGQGPQFIFQYYEEEERQRGNFPDRFSGHQFPNYSSELNVNALLLGDSALYLCASSPDGGLYLRRNTEAFFGQGTRLTVV.

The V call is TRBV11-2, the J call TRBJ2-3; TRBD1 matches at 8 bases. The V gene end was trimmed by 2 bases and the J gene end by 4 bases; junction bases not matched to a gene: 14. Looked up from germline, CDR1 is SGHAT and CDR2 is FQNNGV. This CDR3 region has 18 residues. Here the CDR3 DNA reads TGTGCCAGCAGCTTATCTTTTACCGACAGGGGTCGAGCAGATACGCAGTATTTT. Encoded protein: CASSLSFTDRGRADTQYF.